Following are 16 T cell receptor beta chains from one sample sequenced in a study of beta chain features in type 1 diabetes. Study-wide findings and caveats: Shortening of TCRB CDR3s, moderate but significant, appeared in all four CD4+ subsets of Type 1 diabetes patients.

No cognate antigen is known for these TCRs. TCRB transcripts that were expressed got sequenced, as all of the isolated RNA had been reverse transcribed. The protocol was immunoSEQ multiplex PCR, while the TCRdb copy is restricted to in-frame clones and leaves out a portion. The table shows 600,000 or so clones, with 11% to 15% occurring only once. Sequences were obtained from naive CD4+ T cells from blood. All receptors come from a man between 18 and 35 years old with type 1 diabetes.

Only a few counts were recorded for this clone. The rearrangement uses TRBV7-9 and TRBJ2-5; 10 bases are shared with TRBD1. V lost 3 bases to trimming and J lost 5 bases; unmatched junction nucleotides: 9. Germline-derived CDR1 and CDR2 are SEHNR and FQNEAQ (reference sequence). The CDR3 has 16 residues. The CDR3 region has the DNA TGTGCCAGCAGCTTCGGGACAGGGGCTCTCCAGGAGACCCAGTACTTC. Residues: CASSFGTGALQETQYF. The full variable domain, in which reference TRBV7-9 and TRBJ2-5 provide the parts outside the CDR3, is DTGVSQNPRHKITKRGQNVTFRCDPISEHNRLYWYRQTLGQGPEFLTYFQNEAQLEKSRLLSDRFSAERPKGSFSTLEIQRTEQGDSAMYLCASSFGTGALQETQYFGPGTRLLVL.

The chain carries TRBV7-2 and TRBJ1-2; D call uncertain. The CDR3 spans 16 residues. Germline lookup yields CDR1 SGHTA and CDR2 FQGNSA. Trimming left V 7 bases short and J 0 bases short, with 18 bases between. CDR3 bases: TGTGCCAGCAAGACCCCGGGCTCGTGGTCTAACTATGGCTACACCTTC. It encodes CASKTPGSWSNYGYTF.

This clone was counted only a few times. The V call is TRBV5-4, the J call TRBJ1-1; possible D gene TRBD1, 5 bases. V shed 4 bases and J shed 5 bases, with 9 bases lying between them. CDR3 size: 12 residues. Germline lookup yields CDR1 SGHNT and CDR2 YYREEE (reference sequence). CDR3 protein: CASSTRETEAFF. DNA of the CDR3: TGTGCCAGCAGCACCAGGGAGACTGAAGCTTTCTTT. Together with reference TRBV5-4 and TRBJ1-1, the CDR3 gives the full variable domain: ETGVTQSPTHLIKTRGQQVTLRCSSQSGHNTVSWYQQALGQGPQFIFQYYREEENGRGNFPPRFSGLQFPNYSSELNVNALELDDSALYLCASSTRETEAFFGQGTRLTVV.

The chain recombines TRBV11-1 with TRBJ1-5; D possibly corresponds to TRBD1 (5 bases). Germline CDR1 SGHAT, CDR2 FQDESV (reference sequence). CDR3 length: 15 residues. The V end lost 0 bases, the J end lost 8 bases, and 14 bases lay between the germline ends. CDR3 residues: CASSLAGGRNEPQHF. CDR3 DNA sequence: TGTGCCAGCAGCTTAGCGGGGGGTCGGAACGAGCCCCAGCATTTT.

The V call is TRBV5-1, the J call TRBJ2-3, with 9 bases identical to TRBD2. The junction had 10 bases not matched to a gene; V was cut back by 6 bases and J by 5 bases. From germline, CDR1 is SGHRS and CDR2 YFSETQ. The CDR3 is 15 amino acids. This CDR3 is CASKPPAGGLDTQYF. DNA of the CDR3: TGCGCCAGCAAGCCCCCAGCGGGAGGTTTAGATACGCAGTATTTT. The complete variable domain, with remaining parts taken from reference TRBV5-1 and TRBJ2-3, reads KAGVTQTPRYLIKTRGQQVTLSCSPISGHRSVSWYQQTPGQGLQFLFEYFSETQRNKGNFPGRFSGRQFSNSRSEMNVSTLELGDSALYLCASKPPAGGLDTQYFGPGTRLTVL.

This clone was detected a few times. The V and J genes are TRBV30 and TRBJ2-5, with D perhaps matching TRBD1 or TRBD2 (5 bases each). Germline values: CDR1 GTSNPN, CDR2 SVGIG (reference sequence). CDR3 length equals 11 residues. V shed 5 bases and J shed 14 bases, with 18 bases lying between them. The CDR3: CAWEAEGFPYF. The CDR3 region has the DNA TGTGCCTGGGAGGCCGAGGGGTTTCCCTACTTC.

The chain has TRBV7-2 and TRBJ2-7; D call uncertain. The germline V gene has CDR1 SGHTA and CDR2 FQGNSA. Trimming removed 3 bases at V and 3 bases at J, with 6 bases between. This CDR3 is 12 amino acids long. CDR3 residues: CASSFDLYEQYF. CDR3 sequence (DNA): TGTGCCAGCAGCTTCGACCTCTACGAGCAGTACTTC.

CDR3 in amino acids: CASGGPGTEAFF. In DNA form, the CDR3 reads TGTGCCAGTGGGGGGCCGGGGACTGAAGCTTTCTTT. This rearrangement joins TRBV19 to TRBJ1-1; weak D call: TRBD1 (6 bases). Trimming removed 8 bases from V and 5 bases from J, with 12 bases in between. This CDR3 has 12 amino acids. CDR1 is LNHDA and CDR2 is SQIVND in the germline V gene (reference sequence).

The chain employs TRBV19 and TRBJ2-7; tentatively, D is TRBD2 (5 bases). Trimming removed 5 bases at V and 5 bases at J, with 19 bases between. CDR3 length equals 15 residues. CDR1 is LNHDA, CDR2 SQIVND, per germline (reference sequence). For the CDR3, the DNA is TGTGCCAGTAGTCCCCGTGGAGGCCTTCATCACGAGCAGTACTTC. Translating it yields CASSPRGGLHHEQYF.

The rearrangement uses TRBV5-1 and TRBJ1-1; D is unresolved. The germline gives CDR1 SGHRS, CDR2 YFSETQ. Trimming took 0 bases from V and 0 from J, leaving 0 bases between them. CDR3 length equals 12 residues. CDR3 sequence: CASSLVNTEAFF. CDR3 DNA sequence: TGCGCCAGCAGCTTGGTGAACACTGAAGCTTTCTTT.

This CDR3 is CASSQERRTGREYEGYEQYF. DNA for the CDR3: TGCGCCAGCAGCCAGGAGCGTCGGACAGGGAGGGAGTACGAAGGGTACGAGCAGTACTTC. The chain joins TRBV4-1 to TRBJ2-7, with D possibly being TRBD1 (8 bases). The CDR3 is 20 residues long. Germline V gene lookup returns CDR1 MGHRA and CDR2 YSYEKL. With 3 bases removed from V and 4 bases from J, the gap between germline ends came to 31 bases.

V usage is TRBV5-6 and J usage is TRBJ2-3; 14 nucleotides align to TRBD2. Germline lookup yields CDR1 SGHDT and CDR2 YYEEEE. CDR3 length: 18 residues. The junction had 7 bases not matched to a gene; V was cut back by 3 bases and J by 1 base. The CDR3 reads CASSWGTSGSSGTDTQYF. The CDR3 DNA follows: TGTGCCAGCAGCTGGGGGACTAGCGGGAGTTCGGGCACAGATACGCAGTATTTT.

The chain uses TRBV15 and TRBJ1-1, with no clear D. Trimming took off 6 bases at V and 0 bases at J, with 11 bases between the two ends. The germline V gene encodes CDR1 LNHNV and CDR2 YYDKDF (reference sequence). This CDR3 is built from 14 residues. The CDR3: CATSRSFVNTEAFF. The CDR3 DNA reads as TGTGCCACCAGTAGGTCCTTTGTGAACACTGAAGCTTTCTTT.

This clone has only a few counts. The chain's CDR3 is CATHTTGTNTEAFF. CDR3 nucleotide sequence: TGTGCCACCCATACGACAGGGACCAACACTGAAGCTTTCTTT. The J gene is TRBJ1-1, the V gene TRBV2; 7 bases map to TRBD1. Germline-derived CDR1 and CDR2 are SNHLY and FYNNEI. Unmatched junction bases numbered 10, after V lost 10 bases and J lost 2 bases. The CDR3 sequence is 14 residues long. Drawing the rest from reference TRBV2 and TRBJ1-1, the complete variable domain is EPEVTQTPSHQVTQMGQEVILRCVPISNHLYFYWYRQILGQKVEFLVSFYNNEISEKSEIFDDQFSVERPDGSNFTLKIRSTKLEDSAMYFCATHTTGTNTEAFFGQGTRLTVV.

The table lists this clone with a few counts. The CDR3 region is CSVDSVAFF. Here the CDR3 DNA reads TGCAGCGTTGACTCGGTGGCTTTCTTT. The V gene is TRBV29-1, the J gene TRBJ1-1; unclear D gene. CDR3 length: 9 amino acids. Germline CDR1 is SQVTM and CDR2 is ANQGSEA. The V end was cut by 3 bases, the J end by 11 bases, with 7 bases between.

The sample holds a few counts of this clone. The chain carries TRBV29-1 and TRBJ2-2; weak D call: TRBD2 (5 bases). Germline V gene sequence: CDR1 SQVTM, CDR2 ANQGSEA. The germline V and J ends were trimmed by 8 bases and 5 bases, with 15 bases remaining between them. This CDR3 has 13 amino acids. CDR3 region: CSSRAAETGELFF. The CDR3 DNA is TGCAGCTCCCGAGCGGCGGAGACCGGGGAGCTGTTTTTT.